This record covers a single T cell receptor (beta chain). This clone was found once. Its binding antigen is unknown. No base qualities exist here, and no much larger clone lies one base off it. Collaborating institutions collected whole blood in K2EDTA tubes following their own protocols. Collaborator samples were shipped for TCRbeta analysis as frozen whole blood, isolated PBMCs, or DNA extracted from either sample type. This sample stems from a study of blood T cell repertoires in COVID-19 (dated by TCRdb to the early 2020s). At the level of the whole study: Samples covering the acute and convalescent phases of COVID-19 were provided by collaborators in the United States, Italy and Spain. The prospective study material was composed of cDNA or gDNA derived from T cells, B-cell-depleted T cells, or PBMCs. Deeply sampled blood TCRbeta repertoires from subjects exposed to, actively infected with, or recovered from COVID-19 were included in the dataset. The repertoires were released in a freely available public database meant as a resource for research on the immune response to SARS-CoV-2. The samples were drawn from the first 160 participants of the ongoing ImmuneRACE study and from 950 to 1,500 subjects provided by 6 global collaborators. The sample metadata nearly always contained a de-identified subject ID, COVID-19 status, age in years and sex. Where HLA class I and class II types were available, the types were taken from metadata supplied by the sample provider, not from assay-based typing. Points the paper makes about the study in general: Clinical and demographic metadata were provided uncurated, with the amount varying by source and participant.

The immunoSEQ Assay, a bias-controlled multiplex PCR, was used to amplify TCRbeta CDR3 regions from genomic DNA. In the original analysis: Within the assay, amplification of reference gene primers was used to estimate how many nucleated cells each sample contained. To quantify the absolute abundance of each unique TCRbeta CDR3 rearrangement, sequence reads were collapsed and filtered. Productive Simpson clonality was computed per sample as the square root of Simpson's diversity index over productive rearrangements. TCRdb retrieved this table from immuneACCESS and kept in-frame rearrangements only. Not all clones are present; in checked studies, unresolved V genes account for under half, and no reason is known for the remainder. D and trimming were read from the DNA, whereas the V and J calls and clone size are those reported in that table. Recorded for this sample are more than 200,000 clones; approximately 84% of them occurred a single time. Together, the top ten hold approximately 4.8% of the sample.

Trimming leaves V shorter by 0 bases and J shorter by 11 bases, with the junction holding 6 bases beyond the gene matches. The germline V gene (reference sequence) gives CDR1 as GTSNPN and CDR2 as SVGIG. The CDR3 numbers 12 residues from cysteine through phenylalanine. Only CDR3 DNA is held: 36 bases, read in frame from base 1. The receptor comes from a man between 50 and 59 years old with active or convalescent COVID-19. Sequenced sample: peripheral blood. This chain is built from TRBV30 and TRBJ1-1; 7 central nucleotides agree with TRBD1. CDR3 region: CAWSVDRDHAFF. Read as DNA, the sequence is TGTGCCTGGAGTGTTGACAGGGATCACGCTTTCTTT.